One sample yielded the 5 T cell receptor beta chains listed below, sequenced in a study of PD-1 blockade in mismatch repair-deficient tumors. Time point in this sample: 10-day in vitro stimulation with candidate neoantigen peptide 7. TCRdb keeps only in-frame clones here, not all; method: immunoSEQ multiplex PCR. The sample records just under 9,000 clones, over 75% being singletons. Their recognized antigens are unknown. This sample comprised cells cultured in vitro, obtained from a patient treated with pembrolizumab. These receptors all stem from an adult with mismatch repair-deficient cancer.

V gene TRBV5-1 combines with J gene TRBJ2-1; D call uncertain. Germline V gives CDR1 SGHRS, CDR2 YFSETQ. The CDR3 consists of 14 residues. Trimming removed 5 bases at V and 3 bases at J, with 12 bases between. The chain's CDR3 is CASRVEPHYNEQFF. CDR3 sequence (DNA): TGCGCCAGCAGGGTTGAGCCTCACTACAATGAGCAGTTCTTC.

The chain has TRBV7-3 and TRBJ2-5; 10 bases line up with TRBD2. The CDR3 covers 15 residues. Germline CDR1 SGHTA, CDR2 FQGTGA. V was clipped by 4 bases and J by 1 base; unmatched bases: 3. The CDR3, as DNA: TGTGCCAGCAGCTCTAGGACTAGCGGCCAAGAGACCCAGTACTTC. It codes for CASSSRTSGQETQYF.

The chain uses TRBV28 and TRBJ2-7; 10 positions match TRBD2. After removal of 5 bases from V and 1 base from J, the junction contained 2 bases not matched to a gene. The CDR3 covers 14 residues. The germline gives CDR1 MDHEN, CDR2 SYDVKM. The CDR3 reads CASSASGGSYEQYF. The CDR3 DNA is TGTGCCAGCAGTGCTAGCGGGGGTTCCTACGAGCAGTACTTC. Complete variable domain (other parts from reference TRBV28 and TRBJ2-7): DVKVTQSSRYLVKRTGEKVFLECVQDMDHENMFWYRQDPGLGLRLIYFSYDVKMKEKGDIPEGYSVSREKKERFSLILESASTNQTSMYLCASSASGGSYEQYFGPGTRLTVT.

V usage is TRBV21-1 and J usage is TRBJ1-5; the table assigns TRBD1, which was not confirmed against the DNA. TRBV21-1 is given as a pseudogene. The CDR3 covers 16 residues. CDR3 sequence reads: CASSKAETDSNQPQHF. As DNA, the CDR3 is TGTGCCAGCAGCAAAGCCGAGACAGATAGCAATCAGCCCCAGCATTTT.

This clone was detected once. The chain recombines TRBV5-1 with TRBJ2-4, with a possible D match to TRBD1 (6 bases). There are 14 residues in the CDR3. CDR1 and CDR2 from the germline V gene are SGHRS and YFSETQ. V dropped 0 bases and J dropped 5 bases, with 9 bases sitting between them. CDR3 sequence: CASSLAQGQNIQYF. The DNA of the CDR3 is TGCGCCAGCAGCTTGGCACAGGGCCAAAACATTCAGTACTTC.